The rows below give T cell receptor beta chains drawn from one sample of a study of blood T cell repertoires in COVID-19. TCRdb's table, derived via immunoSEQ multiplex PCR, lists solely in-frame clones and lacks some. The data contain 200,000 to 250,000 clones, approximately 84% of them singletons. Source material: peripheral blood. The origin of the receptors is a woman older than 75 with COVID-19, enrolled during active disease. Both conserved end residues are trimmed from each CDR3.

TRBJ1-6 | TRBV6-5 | ASSSRGVVSPLH
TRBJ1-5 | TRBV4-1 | ASSHQKGTGSSNQPQH
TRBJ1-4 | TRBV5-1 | ASSLSSTNEKLF
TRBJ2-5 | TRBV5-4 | ASREGGGQETQY
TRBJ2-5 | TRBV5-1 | ASSEASQETQY
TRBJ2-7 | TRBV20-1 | SAGTGYEQY
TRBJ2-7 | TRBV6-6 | ASTKQGSWQY
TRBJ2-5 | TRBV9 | ASSVRRNGGETQY
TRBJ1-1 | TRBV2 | ATMGGQGFMNTEAF
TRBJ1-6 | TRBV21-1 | ASSKGGQHGSPLH
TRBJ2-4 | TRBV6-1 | ASSEAGRGYRNIQY
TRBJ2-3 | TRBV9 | ASSPPGQGPTDTQY
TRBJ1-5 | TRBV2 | ATMGTDQPQH
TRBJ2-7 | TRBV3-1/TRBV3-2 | ASSPSGTRFSYEQY
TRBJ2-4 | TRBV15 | ATKSREGNIQY
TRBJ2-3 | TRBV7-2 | ASSSALTQY
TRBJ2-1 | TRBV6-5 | ATGVGSYNEQF
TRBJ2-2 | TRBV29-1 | SPLGVLGGELF
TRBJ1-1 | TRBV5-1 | ASRTLQGTEAF
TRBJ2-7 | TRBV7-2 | ASSLSGQGNEQY
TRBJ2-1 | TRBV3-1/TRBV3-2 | ASSPAGSSYNEQF
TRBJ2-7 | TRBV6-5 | ASSFGSAGQVYEQY
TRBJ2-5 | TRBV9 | ASSVAWTSAAQETQY
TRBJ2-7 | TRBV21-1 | ASRKRDSQRSYEQY
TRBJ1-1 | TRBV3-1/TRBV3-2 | ASSPGGSEAF
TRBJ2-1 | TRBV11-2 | ASSLGPGLQF
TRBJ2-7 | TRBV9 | ASSVAGTGAYEQY
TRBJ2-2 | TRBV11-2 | ASRPPSFSGAGELF
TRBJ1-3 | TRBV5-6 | ASSSGGLAGNTIY
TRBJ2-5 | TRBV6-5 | ASMSGRETQY
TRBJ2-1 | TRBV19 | ASTVRSGGYNEQF
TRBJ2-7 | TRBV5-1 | ASSWDFYEQY
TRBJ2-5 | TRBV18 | ASSGPGGGETQY
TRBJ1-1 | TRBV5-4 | ASRGGRVNTEAF
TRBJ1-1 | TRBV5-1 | ASSFEGAGTEAF
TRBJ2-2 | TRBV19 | ASSITFGGRSTGELF
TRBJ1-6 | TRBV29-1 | SVGGDVWSPLH
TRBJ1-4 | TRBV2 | ASSLSASLGQELF
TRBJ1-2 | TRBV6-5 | ASSYLTGGLFGYT
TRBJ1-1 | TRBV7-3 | ASSPDRGHMGEAF
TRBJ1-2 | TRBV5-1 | ASSLEVGGADGYT
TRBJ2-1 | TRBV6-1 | ASSEVGRRTGGGEQF